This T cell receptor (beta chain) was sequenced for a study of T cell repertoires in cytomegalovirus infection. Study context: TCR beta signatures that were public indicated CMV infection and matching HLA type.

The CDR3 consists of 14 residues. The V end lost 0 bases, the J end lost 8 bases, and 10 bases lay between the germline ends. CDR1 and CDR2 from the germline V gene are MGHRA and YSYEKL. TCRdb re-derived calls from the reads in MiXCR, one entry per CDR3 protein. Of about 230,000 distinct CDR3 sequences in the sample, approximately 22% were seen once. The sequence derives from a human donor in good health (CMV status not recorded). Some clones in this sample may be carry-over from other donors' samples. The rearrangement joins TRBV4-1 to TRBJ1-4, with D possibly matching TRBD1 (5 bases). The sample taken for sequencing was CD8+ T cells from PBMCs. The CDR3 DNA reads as TGCGCCAGCAGCCAAGACAGGGTTACCGAAAAACTGTTTTTT. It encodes CASSQDRVTEKLFF.